The rows below give T cell receptor beta chains drawn from one sample of a study of blood T cell repertoires in COVID-19. Sequencing used immunoSEQ multiplex PCR; TCRdb keeps in-frame clones, though not all of them. The data contain 150,000 to 200,000 clones, more than 75% of them seen just once; the ten biggest clones take up about an eighth. Sequencing input: peripheral blood. These receptors were collected from a woman in her 70s with COVID-19, enrolled during active disease. CDR3s include the opening cysteine and the closing phenylalanine or tryptophan. The order of the fields is clone size, V gene, D gene, J gene, CDR3 protein, CDR3 DNA. A D gene is named only where the DNA matches it firmly. Clone size is shown for a subset of rows, as once, few, many or a class of expanded clone.

.	TRBV5-4	.	TRBJ1-5	CASRRCQPQHF	TGTGCCAGCAGGAGGTGTCAGCCCCAGCATTTT
.	TRBV6-1	TRBD2	TRBJ2-2	CASSEGLAGTTGELFF	TGTGCCAGCAGTGAAGGTCTAGCGGGAACCACCGGGGAGCTGTTTTTT
.	TRBV7-3	.	TRBJ2-2	CASSSGTAGELFF	TGTGCCAGCAGCTCCGGGACTGCCGGGGAGCTGTTTTTT
.	TRBV30	TRBD1	TRBJ1-2	CAWSQRSGTAYNYGYTF	TGTGCCTGGAGTCAACGGTCCGGGACAGCTTATAACTATGGCTACACCTTC
.	TRBV2	.	TRBJ1-4	CASRGESRGEKLFF	TGTGCCAGCAGGGGTGAATCCCGAGGGGAAAAACTGTTTTTT
.	TRBV4-2	TRBD2	TRBJ2-1	CASSHGQGGNEQFF	TGTGCCAGCAGCCACGGCCAGGGAGGGAATGAGCAGTTCTTC
.	TRBV5-1	TRBD2	TRBJ2-5	CASVITSGSRGQETQYF	TGCGCCAGCGTCATCACTAGCGGGAGTCGTGGCCAAGAGACCCAGTACTTC
few	TRBV5-5	TRBD1	TRBJ2-7	CASSIGQGIPYEQYF	TGTGCCAGCAGCATCGGACAGGGTATCCCCTACGAGCAGTACTTC
few	TRBV28	.	TRBJ1-6	CASSTSGHNSPLHF	TGTGCCAGCAGTACCTCAGGGCATAATTCACCCCTCCACTTT
few	TRBV5-1	TRBD2	TRBJ2-3	CASRVLADNTDTQYF	TGCGCCAGCAGGGTGCTAGCGGATAACACAGATACGCAGTATTTT
.	TRBV6-4	TRBD1	TRBJ1-2	CALIGGPRRYTF	TGTGCCCTTATAGGGGGCCCTCGGCGCTACACCTTC
.	TRBV7-2	TRBD2	TRBJ2-5	CASSAELAGWQETQYF	TGTGCCAGCAGCGCCGAACTAGCGGGATGGCAAGAGACCCAGTACTTC
.	TRBV24-1	.	TRBJ2-1	CATSDARGQRRFGQFF	TGTGCCACCAGTGATGCGCGGGGGCAGAGGCGCTTCGGACAGTTCTTC
.	TRBV5-1	TRBD1	TRBJ1-2	CASSLQGLDSYTF	TGCGCCAGCAGCTTACAGGGGCTGGACAGCTACACCTTC
.	TRBV4-1	TRBD2	TRBJ2-3	CASSQLAVRTDTQYF	TGCGCCAGCAGCCAACTAGCGGTGCGCACAGATACGCAGTATTTT
.	TRBV7-3	.	TRBJ2-3	CASSLESSTDTQYF	TGTGCCAGCAGCTTGGAGAGCTCCACAGATACGCAGTATTTT
.	TRBV27	TRBD1	TRBJ1-1	CASSLSPGGLVVGTEAFF	TGTGCCAGCAGTTTATCGCCAGGGGGCTTGGTTGTGGGCACTGAAGCTTTCTTT
.	TRBV19	.	TRBJ1-4	CASRQNIAANEKLFF	TGTGCCAGTAGGCAGAACATAGCGGCTAATGAAAAACTGTTTTTT
.	TRBV6-1	TRBD2	TRBJ2-3	CASSALVAGGARDTQYF	TGTGCCAGCAGTGCTTTAGTAGCGGGAGGGGCGAGGGATACGCAGTATTTT
.	TRBV18	TRBD1	TRBJ2-3	CASSPGQGVTDTQYF	TGTGCCAGCTCACCAGGGCAGGGGGTCACAGATACGCAGTATTTT
.	TRBV19	.	TRBJ2-5	CASRGGRHQETQYF	TGTGCCAGTAGAGGCGGCAGACACCAAGAGACCCAGTACTTC
.	TRBV28	.	TRBJ2-7	CASSLGPGGREQYF	TGTGCCAGCAGTTTAGGCCCCGGGGGGCGCGAGCAGTACTTC
.	TRBV27	.	TRBJ1-6	CASSFRGVNSPLHF	TGTGCCAGCAGTTTTCGGGGGGTGAATTCACCCCTCCACTTT
once	TRBV15	.	TRBJ2-7	CATSREGLPKYF	TGTGCCACCAGCAGAGAGGGCCTCCCGAAGTACTTC
.	TRBV4-3	.	TRBJ2-2	CASSHTPGAPGELFF	TGCGCCAGCAGCCACACTCCGGGAGCCCCCGGGGAGCTGTTTTTT
.	TRBV27	.	TRBJ1-1	CASSYEGRGEAFF	TGTGCCAGCAGTTATGAGGGGAGGGGAGAAGCTTTCTTT
.	TRBV3-1/TRBV3-2	.	TRBJ2-7	CASSQDLPGTYEQYF	TGTGCCAGCAGCCAAGATCTTCCAGGGACCTACGAGCAGTACTTC
.	TRBV29-1	.	TRBJ2-1	CSVVGPEQFF	TGCAGCGTTGTCGGTCCCGAGCAGTTCTTC
.	TRBV21-1	.	TRBJ2-5	CASSNFGGRETQYF	TGTGCCAGCAGCAATTTCGGGGGGCGAGAGACCCAGTACTTC
.	TRBV19	TRBD1	TRBJ1-4	CASSMGQRNEKLFF	TGTGCCAGTAGTATGGGACAGCGGAATGAAAAACTGTTTTTT
.	TRBV7-8	TRBD1	TRBJ2-7	CASGPPGQGGREQYF	TGTGCCAGCGGACCCCCCGGACAGGGAGGACGCGAGCAGTACTTC
.	TRBV7-2	TRBD1	TRBJ2-3	CASSVRSRGRVTDTQYF	TGTGCCAGCAGCGTAAGGAGCAGGGGGCGGGTAACAGATACGCAGTATTTT
.	TRBV6-2/TRBV6-3	.	TRBJ2-2	CASSYRLEYTGELFF	TGTGCCAGCAGTTACCGGCTAGAGTACACCGGGGAGCTGTTTTTT